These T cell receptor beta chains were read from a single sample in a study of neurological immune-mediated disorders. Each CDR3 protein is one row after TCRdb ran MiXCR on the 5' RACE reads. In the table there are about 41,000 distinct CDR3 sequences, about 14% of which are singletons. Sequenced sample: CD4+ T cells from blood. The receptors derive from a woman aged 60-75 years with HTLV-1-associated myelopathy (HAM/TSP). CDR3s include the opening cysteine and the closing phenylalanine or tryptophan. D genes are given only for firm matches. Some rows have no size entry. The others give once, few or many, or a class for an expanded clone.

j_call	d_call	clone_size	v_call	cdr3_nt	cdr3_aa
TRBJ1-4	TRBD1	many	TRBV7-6	TGTGCCAGCAGCTCCGACAGGGGGGATGAAAAACTGTTTTTT	CASSSDRGDEKLFF
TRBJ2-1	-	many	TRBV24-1	TGTGCCACCAGTGATTTCGGGGGCCCGGGTGAAGAGAATGAGCAGTTCTTC	CATSDFGGPGEENEQFF
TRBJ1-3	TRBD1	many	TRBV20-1	TGCAGTGCTAGGACAGGGGGCTCTTGGACTGGAAACACCATATATTTT	CSARTGGSWTGNTIYF
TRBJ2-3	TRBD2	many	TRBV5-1	TGCGCCAGCAGCCCGGGACTAGCGTTCCCAGATACGCAGTATTTT	CASSPGLAFPDTQYF
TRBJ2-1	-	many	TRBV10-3	TGTGCCATCAGTGTTGTCGGGGGAATCAACAATGAGCAGTTCTTC	CAISVVGGINNEQFF
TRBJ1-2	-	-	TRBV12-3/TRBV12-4	TGTGCCAGCACCGGTTATGGCTACACCTTC	CASTGYGYTF
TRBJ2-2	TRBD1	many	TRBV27	TGTGCCAGCAGTCCACAGGGGCCCTACACCGGGGAGCTGTTTTTT	CASSPQGPYTGELFF
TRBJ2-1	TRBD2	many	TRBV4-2	TGTGCCAGCAGCCCGGGACTAGCCTACAATGAGCAGTTCTTC	CASSPGLAYNEQFF
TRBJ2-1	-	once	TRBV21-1	-	CASSFYICSARDSRRGGSYNEQFF
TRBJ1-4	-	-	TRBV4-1	TGCGCCAGCAGCCTGGGACACTCAACTAATGAAAAACTGTTTTTT	CASSLGHSTNEKLFF
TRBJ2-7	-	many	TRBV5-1	TGCGCCAGCAGCCGAGGGGGTACGGGCTCCTACGAGCAGTACTTC	CASSRGGTGSYEQYF
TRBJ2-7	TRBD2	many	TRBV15	TGTGCCACCAGCAGAGGAGCGGGGGCGCGGGGCTCCTACGAGCAGTACTTC	CATSRGAGARGSYEQYF
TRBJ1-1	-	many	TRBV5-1	TGCGCCAGCAGTCAGTACAGAAACACTGAAGCTTTCTTT	CASSQYRNTEAFF
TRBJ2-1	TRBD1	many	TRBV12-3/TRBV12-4	TGTGCCAGCAGTTTAGGCAGGGGGCGCGGGAATGAGCAGTTCTTC	CASSLGRGRGNEQFF
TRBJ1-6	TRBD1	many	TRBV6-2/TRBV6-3	TGTGCCAGCAGTCCCACTGGGACAGGGGGAAAATCACCCCTCCACTTT	CASSPTGTGGKSPLHF
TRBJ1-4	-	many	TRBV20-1	TGCAGTGCTTACAGGGATACTAATGAAAAACTGTTTTTT	CSAYRDTNEKLFF
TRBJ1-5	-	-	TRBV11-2	TGTGCCAGCAGCTTCAAGTTCAATCAGCACCAGCATTTT	CASSFKFNQHQHF
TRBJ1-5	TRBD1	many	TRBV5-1	TGCGCCAGCAGCGAACAGGGGGCTCAGCCCCAGCATTTT	CASSEQGAQPQHF
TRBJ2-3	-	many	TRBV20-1	TGCAGTGCCACCAGAATTAGGGGTACTGCAGATACGCAGTATTTT	CSATRIRGTADTQYF
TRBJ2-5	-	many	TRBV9	TGTGCCAGCAGCCCCCGCGGGACCGCAGCGGAGACCCAGTACTTC	CASSPRGTAAETQYF
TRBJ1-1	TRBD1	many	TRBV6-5	TGTGCCAGCAGTTACTTGAAGCCCCCGACAGGGTCGATTGCTTTCTTT	CASSYLKPPTGSIAFF
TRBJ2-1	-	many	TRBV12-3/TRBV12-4	TGTGCCAGCAGTTTAAGGTCGTCAGCGGTAGGTGAGCAGTTCTTC	CASSLRSSAVGEQFF
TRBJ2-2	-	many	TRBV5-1	TGCGCCAGCAGCGATCCGGGACAAACGGGCGCCGGGGAGCTGTTTTTT	CASSDPGQTGAGELFF
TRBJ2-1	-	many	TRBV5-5	TGTGCCAGCAGCTTGGCCGGGGGGCCCGCTGACTACAATGAGCAGTTCTTC	CASSLAGGPADYNEQFF
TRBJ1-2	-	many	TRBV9	TGTGCCAGCAGCGTTGGGCCCGCCGCTGGCTACACCTTC	CASSVGPAAGYTF
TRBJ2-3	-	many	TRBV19	TGTGCCAGCAACCGGGACGTCGGCGTGTATACGCAGTATTTT	CASNRDVGVYTQYF
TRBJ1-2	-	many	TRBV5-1	TGCGCCAGCAGCCCTAGGGAGGGTGGTGCGATTAACTATGGCTACACCTTC	CASSPREGGAINYGYTF
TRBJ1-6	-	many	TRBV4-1	TGCGCCAGCAGCCAAAGTTCAAGGGGGGACTACGAAAATTCACCCCTCCACTTT	CASSQSSRGDYENSPLHF
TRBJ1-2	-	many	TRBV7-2	TGTGCCAGCAGCTTTAGTACCCGGACGGGACGGGGGAGGAGCGGCTACACCTTC	CASSFSTRTGRGRSGYTF
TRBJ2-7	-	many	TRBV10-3	TGTGCCATCAGTGATTCAAGGGGTTACGAGCAGTACTTC	CAISDSRGYEQYF
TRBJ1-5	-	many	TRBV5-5	TGTGCCAGCGCCGTAGTGGTTACTGGCAATCAGCCCCAGCATTTT	CASAVVVTGNQPQHF
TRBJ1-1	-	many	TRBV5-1	TGCGCCAGCAGCCAAGGCAGGGGTCGAAACACTGAAGCTTTCTTT	CASSQGRGRNTEAFF
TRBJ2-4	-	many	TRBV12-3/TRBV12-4	TGTGCCAGCAGTCCCGGACCTCTAGCCAAAAACATTCAGTACTTC	CASSPGPLAKNIQYF
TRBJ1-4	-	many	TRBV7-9	TGTGCCAGCAGCAGAAGAGCGACAGGTCACAATGAAAAACTGTTTTTT	CASSRRATGHNEKLFF
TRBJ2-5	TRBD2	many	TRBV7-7	TGTGCTAGCAGCTTAGCGGGGAAGCAAGAGACCCAGTACTTC	CASSLAGKQETQYF
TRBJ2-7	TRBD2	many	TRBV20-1	TGCAGTGCGGGACTAGACCTTAGCGAGCAGTACTTC	CSAGLDLSEQYF
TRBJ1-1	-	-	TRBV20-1	TGCAGTGCTAGAGAGTCCTCCGACACTGAAGCTTTCTTT	CSARESSDTEAFF
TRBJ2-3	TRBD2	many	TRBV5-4	TGTGCCAGCAGCTCCGGGCGGACTGGCGGGGGGCCGGATAGCACAGATACGCAGTATTTT	CASSSGRTGGGPDSTDTQYF
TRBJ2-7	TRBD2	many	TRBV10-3	TGTGCCATCAGTGAGCTTTTCCCGGGACTAGCGGGGGGCCCTAGGCCTAGCTCCTACGAGCAGTACTTC	CAISELFPGLAGGPRPSSYEQYF
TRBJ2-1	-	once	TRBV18	TGTGCCAGCTCGCTCTCCCAGTTCTTC	CASSLSQFF
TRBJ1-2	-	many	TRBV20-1	TGCAGTGCTGGGACGGCGGCTAACTATGGCTACACCTTC	CSAGTAANYGYTF
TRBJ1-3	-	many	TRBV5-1	TGCGCCAGCAGCTTGGACCCTATGTCTTCTGGAAACACCATATATTTT	CASSLDPMSSGNTIYF
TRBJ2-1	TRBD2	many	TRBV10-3	TGTGCCACCCAGGGGAGCGGGGGTGATGAGCAGTTCTTC	CATQGSGGDEQFF
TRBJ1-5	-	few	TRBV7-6	TGTGCCAGCAGCTTAGCTTCGGATCAGCCCCAGCATTTT	CASSLASDQPQHF
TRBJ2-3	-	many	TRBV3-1	TGTGCCAGCAGCCAAGATCTGCGCGGGAGCACAGATACGCAGTATTTT	CASSQDLRGSTDTQYF
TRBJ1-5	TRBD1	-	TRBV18	TGTGCCAGCTCACCACGGACAGGGGACAATCAGCCCCAGCATTTT	CASSPRTGDNQPQHF
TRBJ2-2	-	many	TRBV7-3	TGTGCCAGCAGCTTAACGGGCAGCACAAACACCGGGGAGCTGTTTTTT	CASSLTGSTNTGELFF
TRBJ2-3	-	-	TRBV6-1	TGTGCCAGCAGTGGGACCCAGTTCAGAAATGCAGATACGCAGTATTTT	CASSGTQFRNADTQYF
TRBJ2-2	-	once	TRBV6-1	TGTGCCAGCACCGAGGCCTGGGTTACTGTCTGGGAGCTGTTTTTT	CASTEAWVTVWELFF
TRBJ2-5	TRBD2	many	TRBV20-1	TGCAGTGCTAGACCCGGGGGGGCGTCTGGTTGGAAAGAGACCCAGTACTTC	CSARPGGASGWKETQYF
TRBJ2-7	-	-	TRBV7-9	TGTGCCATCAGCTTAACGAACAGTGCCAACGAGCAGTACTTC	CAISLTNSANEQYF
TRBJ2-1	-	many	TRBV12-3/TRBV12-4	TGTGCCAGCAGTTTCTATTATGAGCAGTTCTTC	CASSFYYEQFF
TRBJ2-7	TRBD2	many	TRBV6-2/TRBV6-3	TGTGCCAGCTGTAATAGGACTAGCCGACGGAATCCCTACGAGCAGTACTTC	CASCNRTSRRNPYEQYF
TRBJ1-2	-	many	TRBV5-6	TGTGCCAGCAGCCTGGGACAAATTAACTATGGCTACACCTTC	CASSLGQINYGYTF
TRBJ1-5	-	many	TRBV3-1	TGTGCCAGCAGCAAGGACAGCAATCAGCCCCAGCATTTT	CASSKDSNQPQHF
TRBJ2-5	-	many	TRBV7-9	TGTGCCAGCAGCCAGGGCGGGGCAGGGGGAGAGACCCAGTACTTC	CASSQGGAGGETQYF
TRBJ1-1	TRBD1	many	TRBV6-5	TGTGCCAGCAGTTACTCGAGGGGACAGGGGGGTGAAGCTTTCTTT	CASSYSRGQGGEAFF